These T cell receptor beta chains were read from a single sample in a study of OX40 agonist ivuxolimab in advanced cancers. Sequenced by immunoSEQ multiplex PCR; TCRdb stores in-frame clones only, minus some. Of under 8,000 clones in the sample, 70% to 80% were seen once. The sequencing used CD4+ or CD8+ T cells sorted from blood, collected in a trial of the OX40 agonist ivuxolimab. The receptors derive from an adult with an advanced solid tumor such as melanoma, head and neck, liver or kidney cancer. Each CDR3 is given with its conserved first and last residue. D genes are given only for firm matches. Size tells how often a clone was seen (once, few, many) or the class of an expanded clone, and some rows leave it out.

D gene	V gene	J gene	clone size	CDR3 DNA	CDR3 protein
NA	TRBV5-5	TRBJ2-2	NA	TGTGCCAGCAGCGAGTTGAGGGATGGGAACACCGGGGAGCTGTTTTTT	CASSELRDGNTGELFF
NA	TRBV4-1	TRBJ2-7	NA	TGCGCCAGCAGCCAAGGGCAGCGAGACTACGAGCAGTACTTC	CASSQGQRDYEQYF
TRBD2	TRBV2	TRBJ2-1	NA	TGTGCCAGCAGTTGGCTAGCGGGAGCCCTCTACAATGAGCAGTTCTTC	CASSWLAGALYNEQFF
NA	TRBV7-6	TRBJ2-3	NA	TGTGCCAGCAGCCCATTCAAGGGGGACACAGATACGCAGTATTTT	CASSPFKGDTDTQYF
TRBD1	TRBV9	TRBJ2-7	NA	TGTGCCAGCAGCGTAGTGGGACAGGGAAATTTCCACGAGCAGTACTTC	CASSVVGQGNFHEQYF
NA	TRBV19	TRBJ2-1	NA	TGTGCCAGTAGTTTGGGCAGGAGTTACAATGAGCAGTTCTTC	CASSLGRSYNEQFF
NA	TRBV14	TRBJ2-7	NA	TGTGCCAGCAGCCCGCGACAGGACCCCTACGAGCAGTACTTC	CASSPRQDPYEQYF
NA	TRBV30	TRBJ2-1	NA	TGTGCCTGGAGTGTAGGCTCGTACAATGAGCAGTTCTTC	CAWSVGSYNEQFF
NA	TRBV28	TRBJ1-1	NA	TGTGCCAGCAGTTTGTCGTTTGGGAACACTGAAGCTTTCTTT	CASSLSFGNTEAFF
TRBD1	TRBV4-1	TRBJ1-2	few	TGCGCCAGCAGCCTAGCCGGGACAGGGGCTGGTGGCTACACCTTC	CASSLAGTGAGGYTF
TRBD1	TRBV6-5	TRBJ1-1	NA	TGTGCCAGCAGTGCCGGCAGGGGGCTGGTCACTGAAGCTTTCTTT	CASSAGRGLVTEAFF
TRBD1	TRBV4-1	TRBJ1-6	NA	TGCGCCAGCAGCCAAGACCCCCGGGGACAGGGTTTACCCCTCCACTTT	CASSQDPRGQGLPLHF
NA	TRBV10-3	TRBJ1-1	NA	TGTGCCATCAGTGAAATCTTCGGGGAGAACACTGAAGCTTTCTTT	CAISEIFGENTEAFF
NA	TRBV4-1	TRBJ1-6	NA	TGCGCCAGCAGCCAAGAGGGGGGGCCAAATTCACCCCTCCACTTT	CASSQEGGPNSPLHF
NA	TRBV7-8	TRBJ1-1	NA	TGTGCCAGCAGCTCGAGTGTGGCTGGCCAAGGTACTGAAGCTTTCTTT	CASSSSVAGQGTEAFF
NA	TRBV13	TRBJ2-7	NA	TGTGCCAGCAGCTTAGCGTTTAGCGACTACGAGCAGTACTTC	CASSLAFSDYEQYF
TRBD2	TRBV4-1	TRBJ2-7	few	TGCGCCAGCAGCTGGACTAGCGAGGACCCCAACGAGCAGTACTTC	CASSWTSEDPNEQYF
NA	TRBV4-3	TRBJ2-2	NA	TGCGCCAGCAGCCATCCCAGCACCGGGGAGCTGTTTTTT	CASSHPSTGELFF
NA	TRBV5-4	TRBJ1-4	medium-sized	TGTGCCAGCAGCTTGGAGGCAGGGGAACTGTTTTTT	CASSLEAGELFF
TRBD2	TRBV6-1	TRBJ2-5	NA	TGTGCCAGCAGTGGGCGGACTAGCGGGAGTGAGACCCAGTACTTC	CASSGRTSGSETQYF
NA	TRBV4-2	TRBJ2-2	NA	TGTGCCAGCAGCCAAGAATACCGAGCCGGGGAGCTGTTTTTT	CASSQEYRAGELFF
TRBD2	TRBV28	TRBJ2-5	NA	TGTGCCAGCAGTTTGATAGTGGGGACTAGCGGGGGGGTAGGCCGAGAGACCCAGTACTTC	CASSLIVGTSGGVGRETQYF
TRBD1	TRBV5-1	TRBJ1-4	NA	TGCGCCAGCAGCGGACAGGGAGTCTTAAGTGAAAAACTGTTTTTT	CASSGQGVLSEKLFF
TRBD1	TRBV27	TRBJ2-3	NA	TGTGCCAGCAGTAGGGGGACAGCAGATACGCAGTATTTT	CASSRGTADTQYF
NA	TRBV4-3	TRBJ2-7	NA	TGCGCCAGCAGCCAAGATCAAGCTCTCACCTCCTACGAGCAGTACTTC	CASSQDQALTSYEQYF
NA	TRBV29-1	TRBJ1-1	few	TGCAGCGTTGACCCTTACACTGAAGCTTTCTTT	CSVDPYTEAFF
NA	TRBV10-2	TRBJ1-1	NA	TGCGCCAGCAGCGGACCCGGGAACGCTGAAGCTTTCTTT	CASSGPGNAEAFF
NA	TRBV19	TRBJ2-1	large	TGTGCCACCCAGGACTACTACAATGAGCAGTTCTTC	CATQDYYNEQFF
NA	TRBV6-5	TRBJ2-7	NA	TGTGCCAGCAGTTACGGGCCACAGTGGGAGCAGTACTTC	CASSYGPQWEQYF
NA	TRBV4-2	TRBJ1-1	once	TGTGCCAGCAGCCAACCCACCGGACAATTGGACACTGAAGCTTTCTTT	CASSQPTGQLDTEAFF
NA	TRBV27	TRBJ1-3	NA	TGTGCCAGCAGCCCTTTGGGGGGACCGCCTGGAAACACCATATATTTT	CASSPLGGPPGNTIYF
NA	TRBV10-3	TRBJ1-3	NA	TGTGCCATCAGTGTCGAGGTTGCTGGAAACACCATATATTTT	CAISVEVAGNTIYF
NA	TRBV18	TRBJ2-1	once	TGTGCCAGCTCGGAACAGAATTACAATGAGCAGTTCTTC	CASSEQNYNEQFF
TRBD1	TRBV19	TRBJ1-1	few	TGTGCCAGCAGAGACAGGGCGGAGGGGACTGAAGCTTTCTTT	CASRDRAEGTEAFF
TRBD2	TRBV27	TRBJ2-3	NA	TGTGCCAGCAGTCTCCTGACTAGCGGGGGCCCGGTTTGGGATACGCAGTATTTT	CASSLLTSGGPVWDTQYF
TRBD2	TRBV13	TRBJ2-5	NA	TGTGCCAGCAGCTCGCGGGAGACCGGGGAGACCCAGTACTTC	CASSSRETGETQYF
NA	TRBV27	TRBJ2-2	NA	TGTGCCAGTTCAAACAGGGCTGTTGCCGGGGAGCTGTTTTTT	CASSNRAVAGELFF
NA	TRBV7-9	TRBJ2-5	once	TGTGCCAGCAGCTTAGCCGGTAATGCGGTGGAGACCCAGTACTTC	CASSLAGNAVETQYF
TRBD1	TRBV7-8	TRBJ2-7	NA	TGTGCCAGCAGCGCCGCCGGGACAGACTCCTACGAGCAGTACTTC	CASSAAGTDSYEQYF
NA	TRBV11-1	TRBJ2-7	NA	TGTGCCAGCAGCGGTGGGACGGACCCCTACGAGCAGTACTTC	CASSGGTDPYEQYF
TRBD2	TRBV7-2	TRBJ2-7	NA	TGTGCCAGCAGCTTAGGAGCGGGAGCTTCCTACGAGCAGTACTTC	CASSLGAGASYEQYF